A single sample gave rise to the 19 T cell receptor beta chains below, sequenced in a study of T cell clonotyping in hematopoietic cell transplantation. This table comes from immunoSEQ multiplex PCR, and its TCRdb copy is limited to in-frame clones, with some not included. The data contain 10,000 or so clones, roughly three quarters of them singletons. The sample in question was PBMCs, obtained 30 days after allogeneic stem cell transplant. All receptors come from a female patient between 40 and 50 years old who had an allogeneic stem cell transplant from a related donor, so T cells may come from the graft donor. Some clones in this sample may be carry-over from other donors' samples.

This rearrangement joins TRBV25-1 to TRBJ1-5; TRBD1 agrees at 8 bases. The CDR3 is 15 amino acids. The germline CDR1 and CDR2 sequences are MGHDK and SYGVNS. Trimming removed 1 base from V and 6 bases from J; junction bases left unmatched: 5. The DNA of the CDR3 is TGTGCCAGCAGTGAATTCACAGGGGGGAGTCAGCCCCAGCATTTT. This encodes CASSEFTGGSQPQHF. Together with reference TRBV25-1 and TRBJ1-5, the CDR3 gives the full variable domain: EADIYQTPRYLVIGTGKKITLECSQTMGHDKMYWYQQDPGMELHLIHYSYGVNSTEKGDLSSESTVSRIRTEHFPLTLESARPSHTSQYLCASSEFTGGSQPQHFGDGTRLSIL.

The chain carries TRBV14 and TRBJ1-2; D is unresolved. This CDR3 region has 12 residues. The germline V gene has CDR1 SGHDN and CDR2 FVKESK. The V end lost 3 bases, the J end lost 8 bases, and 10 bases lay between the germline ends. The CDR3 spells CASSQSTWGYTF. DNA of the CDR3: TGTGCCAGCAGCCAGAGCACATGGGGCTACACCTTC.

This sequence joins TRBV27 and TRBJ1-4, with D maybe TRBD1 (6 bases). From germline, CDR1 is MNHEY and CDR2 SMNVEV (reference sequence). V gave up 4 bases and J gave up 8 bases, with 11 bases separating them. The length of the CDR3 is 13 residues. In DNA form, the CDR3 reads TGTGCCAGCAGTTCTGAGGGGGGGGAAAAACTGTTTTTT. This encodes CASSSEGGEKLFF.

The V gene is TRBV10-3, the J gene TRBJ1-6; TRBD1 agrees at 7 bases. The germline CDR1 and CDR2 sequences are ENHRY and SYGVKD. V lost 11 bases and J lost 6; bases outside the gene matches: 10. This CDR3 is 14 amino acids long. CDR3 bases: TGTGCCTCCCGCGGACAGGCGTTTAATTCACCCCTCCACTTT. This encodes CASRGQAFNSPLHF.

J is TRBJ2-7 and V is TRBV25-1, with D possibly matching TRBD2 (5 bases). Germline lookup yields CDR1 MGHDK and CDR2 SYGVNS. The V end lost 4 bases, the J end lost 0 bases, and 13 bases lay between the germline ends. CDR3 size: 15 residues. The CDR3 nucleotides are TGTGCCAGCAGTGTCCAGCGGCTTAGCTCCTACGAGCAGTACTTC. Translation gives CASSVQRLSSYEQYF.

V is TRBV5-6 and J is TRBJ2-7; 8 bases line up with TRBD2. Trimming removed 5 bases from V and 3 bases from J; junction bases left unmatched: 4. The CDR3 is 13 residues long. In germline, CDR1 is SGHDT, CDR2 YYEEEE. Written as DNA, the CDR3 is TGTGCCAGCAGTGCCGGGACTAGCTACGAGCAGTACTTC. Its protein product is CASSAGTSYEQYF.

The chain couples TRBV5-4 to TRBJ1-1; 8 bases are a match to TRBD1. The CDR3 consists of 15 residues. Germline V gene sequence: CDR1 SGHNT, CDR2 YYREEE (reference sequence). The V segment lost 1 base and the J segment 1 base; nucleotides outside the gene matches: 3. CDR3 coding DNA: TGTGCCAGCAGCTTGAGGACAGGGAGGAACACTGAAGCTTTCTTT. Its protein product is CASSLRTGRNTEAFF.

V is TRBV11-2 and J is TRBJ2-5; D remains unclear. This CDR3 region has 14 residues. The V gene's germline CDR1 is SGHAT and CDR2 FQNNGV. The V end lost 5 bases, the J end lost 2 bases, and 12 bases lay between the germline ends. The chain's CDR3 is CASSVNRLQETQYF. CDR3 DNA sequence: TGTGCCAGCAGCGTAAATAGGCTGCAAGAGACCCAGTACTTC.

The V call is TRBV15, the J call TRBJ2-7; possibly TRBD1 or TRBD2 for D (5 bases each). The V end lost 0 bases, the J end lost 5 bases, and 14 bases lay between the germline ends. This CDR3 region has 15 residues. The germline gives CDR1 LNHNV, CDR2 YYDKDF (reference sequence). The CDR3 region has the DNA TGTGCCACCAGCAGAGATCCCGGGGCCTTGAACGAGCAGTACTTC. It translates to CATSRDPGALNEQYF.

In the case of this clone: Relative to the germline gene, one junction end is altered; a read error may explain this. The chain recombines TRBV7-7 with TRBJ2-2; D may be TRBD1 or TRBD2 (6 bases each). CDR1 SSHAT and CDR2 FNYEAQ come from the germline V gene (reference sequence). The CDR3 spans 15 residues. The CDR3 here is CASSLEGGATGELFF. DNA of the CDR3: TGTGCTAGCAGCTTAGAGGGGGGAGCCACCGGGGAGCTGTTTTTT.

The genes are TRBV11-2 and TRBJ2-5; 8 nucleotides align to TRBD2. The ends lost 5 bases at V and 5 bases at J; junction bases unmatched: 7. CDR3 length equals 14 residues. Per the germline V gene, CDR1 is SGHAT and CDR2 is FQNNGV. CDR3 loop: CASSATSVGETQYF. CDR3 coding DNA: TGTGCCAGCAGCGCGACTAGCGTGGGGGAGACCCAGTACTTC.

Regarding this clone: Distinct nucleotide sequences in the sample also encode this CDR3. This chain uses TRBV15 with TRBJ1-5; D might be TRBD1 (6 bases). The CDR3 length is 14 residues. Germline-derived CDR1 and CDR2 are LNHNV and YYDKDF (reference sequence). The V end was cut by 3 bases, the J end by 5 bases, with 11 bases between. For the CDR3, the DNA is TGTGCCACCAGCAGGGGGGGCCGGCATCAGCCCCAGCATTTT. It encodes CATSRGGRHQPQHF.

V usage is TRBV7-9 and J usage is TRBJ1-2; D ambiguous. V lost 5 bases, J lost 5 bases, and 12 bases lay in between. Germline CDR1 SEHNR, CDR2 FQNEAQ (reference sequence). This CDR3 is built from 13 residues. CDR3 amino acids: CASSGELGYGYTF. Written as DNA, the CDR3 is TGTGCCAGCAGCGGGGAGCTCGGGTATGGCTACACCTTC.

The chain links TRBV5-8 to TRBJ1-3, with TRBD1 matching over 8 bases. In germline, CDR1 is SGHTS, CDR2 YDEGEE. The V gene end was trimmed by 0 bases and the J gene end by 4 bases; junction bases not matched to a gene: 6. The CDR3 totals 16 residues. In DNA, the CDR3 is TGTGCCAGCAGCTTGGGACAGGGGATTTTCGGAAACACCATATATTTT. Protein product: CASSLGQGIFGNTIYF.

J is TRBJ1-2 and V is TRBV19; 9 bases fit TRBD1. CDR1 is LNHDA and CDR2 is SQIVND in the germline V gene (reference sequence). Germline trimming cut 3 bases from V and 4 bases from J; bases unmatched to any gene: 9. The CDR3 spans 16 residues. The CDR3 DNA follows: TGTGCCAGTAGTATCTCTTTCGAGGGACAGGGCTATGGCTACACCTTC. This translates into CASSISFEGQGYGYTF.

This chain joins TRBV19 and TRBJ2-7; TRBD1 is a possible D gene (5 bases). Germline V CDR1 and CDR2: LNHDA, SQIVND (reference sequence). This CDR3 contains 14 residues. V lost 3 bases to trimming and J lost 3 bases, with 12 bases between them. Here the CDR3 reads CASSIQDTYYEQYF. DNA for the CDR3: TGTGCCAGTAGTATCCAGGACACTTACTACGAGCAGTACTTC.

The chain combines TRBV11-3 with TRBJ2-3; tentatively, D is TRBD1 or TRBD2 (5 bases each). Germline assignment: CDR1 SGHNT and CDR2 YENEEA. V was clipped by 5 bases and J by 2 bases, with 17 bases between them. CDR3 length equals 16 residues. CDR3 in amino acids: CASSTGLALSTDTQYF. CDR3 nucleotides: TGTGCCAGCAGCACAGGACTCGCCCTGTCCACAGATACGCAGTATTTT.

The J gene is TRBJ2-5, the V gene TRBV2; TRBD2 matches 7 bases. The CDR3 is 15 amino acids. V lost 8 bases, J lost 4 bases, and 13 bases stayed unmatched. Germline V gene lookup returns CDR1 SNHLY and CDR2 FYNNEI. CDR3 sequence: CASGWGEGFRETQYF. The CDR3 region has the DNA TGTGCCAGCGGTTGGGGGGAGGGGTTTCGAGAGACCCAGTACTTC.

In this sample, this clone turned up a few times. The V call is TRBV30, the J call TRBJ2-7; D remains ambiguous. CDR3 length: 11 amino acids. Germline loops: CDR1 GTSNPN, CDR2 SVGIG (reference sequence). Between the trimmed V and J ends, which lost 2 bases and 4 bases, there was a span of 6 bases. The CDR3 DNA reads as TGTGCCTGGAGTCACCAGTACGAGCAGTACTTC. Its translation: CAWSHQYEQYF.